Each of the 27 T cell receptor beta chains below was sequenced from the same sample in a study of cytomegalovirus exposure and HLA in healthy donors. Both 60 Vbeta primers and 13 Jbeta primers went into the PCR. The assay was immunoSEQ multiplex PCR, and TCRdb's table has in-frame clones only and misses some. This sample contains 120,000 to 150,000 clones. Sequencing was carried out using PBMCs. The receptors originated from a woman under 30 in good health and CMV-seronegative.

V usage is TRBV5-4 and J usage is TRBJ2-3, with D possibly being TRBD2 (6 bases). Trimming left V 4 bases short and J 0 bases short, with 12 bases between. The CDR3 is made up of 15 amino acids. The germline CDR1 and CDR2 sequences are SGHNT and YYREEE (reference sequence). The CDR3 DNA reads TGTGCCAGCAGCGGAGGGACGGGTAGCACAGATACGCAGTATTTT. Translation: CASSGGTGSTDTQYF. Supplemented by reference TRBV5-4 and TRBJ2-3, the full variable domain reads ETGVTQSPTHLIKTRGQQVTLRCSSQSGHNTVSWYQQALGQGPQFIFQYYREEENGRGNFPPRFSGLQFPNYSSELNVNALELDDSALYLCASSGGTGSTDTQYFGPGTRLTVL.

CDR3 protein: CASSFSSGSTDTQYF. CDR3 in DNA: TGTGCCAGCAGCTTCTCTAGCGGGAGCACAGATACGCAGTATTTT. The rearrangement links TRBV5-4 to TRBJ2-3, with 8 bases fitting TRBD2. Germline V lookup: CDR1 SGHNT, CDR2 YYREEE (reference sequence). The CDR3 runs 15 residues. The V and J ends lost 2 bases and 0 bases, in that order; junction bases with no gene match: 2.

V usage is TRBV6-5 and J usage is TRBJ2-4; TRBD2 might be the D (6 bases). In germline, CDR1 is MNHEY, CDR2 SVGAGI. CDR3 length equals 14 residues. Deletions cut 4 bases from V and 0 bases from J, with 7 bases between. The CDR3 DNA is TGTGCCAGCAGTTCGGGGGTAGCCAAAAACATTCAGTACTTC. The encoded protein is CASSSGVAKNIQYF.

The J gene is TRBJ1-2, the V gene TRBV28; possibly TRBD1 for D (6 bases). Deletions cut 7 bases from V and 5 bases from J, with 20 bases between. Per the germline V gene, CDR1 is MDHEN and CDR2 is SYDVKM. This CDR3 has 15 residues. CDR3 sequence reads: CASIIGGGAGYGYTF. The CDR3 DNA sequence: TGTGCCAGCATCATCGGTGGGGGGGCTGGGTATGGCTACACCTTC.

The rearrangement uses TRBV29-1 and TRBJ2-1; 8 bases line up with TRBD2. This CDR3 has 14 residues. With V trimmed by 3 bases and J by 3 bases, 4 bases remained unmatched. Per germline, CDR1 SQVTM and CDR2 ANQGSEA. The CDR3 bases are TGCAGCGTTGATGGTAGCGGGGTCTACAATGAGCAGTTCTTC. This sequence encodes CSVDGSGVYNEQFF.

This chain uses TRBV2 with TRBJ1-1; 10 nucleotides line up with TRBD1. CDR3 length equals 14 residues. Germline V gives CDR1 SNHLY, CDR2 FYNNEI. V trimming: 4 bases; J trimming: 4 bases; junction bases outside the gene matches: 3. The CDR3 DNA reads TGTGCCAGCAGTGGACAGGGGGCGGCCACTGAAGCTTTCTTT. It specifies CASSGQGAATEAFF. Full variable domain (rest looked up from reference TRBV2 and TRBJ1-1): EPEVTQTPSHQVTQMGQEVILRCVPISNHLYFYWYRQILGQKVEFLVSFYNNEISEKSEIFDDQFSVERPDGSNFTLKIRSTKLEDSAMYFCASSGQGAATEAFFGQGTRLTVV.

The chain has TRBV2 and TRBJ2-1, with D perhaps matching TRBD1 (6 bases). Trimming removed 9 bases at V and 2 bases at J, with 14 bases between. The CDR3 totals 14 residues. From germline, CDR1 is SNHLY and CDR2 FYNNEI. This chain's CDR3 is CASTNGTTYNEQFF. CDR3 in DNA: TGTGCCAGTACAAACGGGACAACCTACAATGAGCAGTTCTTC.

CDR3 in amino acids: CASSLQGRVTEAFF. The CDR3 nucleotides are TGTGCCAGCAGCTTGCAGGGGAGGGTCACTGAAGCTTTCTTT. This chain uses TRBV7-9 with TRBJ1-1; D possibly corresponds to TRBD1 (6 bases). Trimming took off 3 bases at V and 4 bases at J, with 12 bases between the two ends. CDR1 and CDR2 from the germline V gene are SEHNR and FQNEAQ (reference sequence). The CDR3 consists of 14 residues.

As concerns this clone: Distinct nucleotide sequences in the sample also encode this CDR3. The chain uses TRBV11-2 and TRBJ2-1, with D uncertain. CDR3 length: 13 amino acids. Germline V gives CDR1 SGHAT, CDR2 FQNNGV. V dropped 1 base and J dropped 4 bases, with 5 bases sitting between them. CDR3 region: CASSLALYNEQFF. Here the CDR3 DNA reads TGTGCCAGCAGCTTAGCCTTGTACAATGAGCAGTTCTTC. Variable domain in full (rest from reference TRBV11-2 and TRBJ2-1): EAGVAQSPRYKIIEKRQSVAFWCNPISGHATLYWYQQILGQGPKLLIQFQNNGVVDDSQLPKDRFSAERLKGVDSTLKIQPAKLEDSAVYLCASSLALYNEQFFGPGTRLTVL.

This chain links TRBV6-1 with TRBJ1-1; no firm D call. Germline V gene sequence: CDR1 MNHNS, CDR2 SASEGT. V lost 0 bases, J lost 3 bases, and 5 bases lay in between. The CDR3 consists of 13 residues. The DNA of the CDR3 is TGTGCCAGCAGTGAAGCGCAGGACACTGAAGCTTTCTTT. Protein product: CASSEAQDTEAFF.

The CDR3 DNA reads TGTGCCAGCAGTTTATCGGGAGGAGGGAACACTGAAGCTTTCTTT. Encoded protein: CASSLSGGGNTEAFF. The chain carries TRBV27 and TRBJ1-1; D is unclear. Germline V CDR1 and CDR2: MNHEY, SMNVEV (reference sequence). The CDR3 consists of 15 residues. V lost 0 bases to trimming and J lost 1 base, with 9 bases between them.

The chain carries TRBV6-1 and TRBJ2-2, with D possibly being TRBD2 (5 bases). Looked up from germline, CDR1 is MNHNS and CDR2 is SASEGT. The CDR3 is 11 amino acids. V was shortened by 10 bases and J by 5 bases, with 8 bases between the two germline ends. Here the CDR3 reads CATGKTGELFF. CDR3 nucleotide sequence: TGTGCCACCGGGAAGACCGGGGAGCTGTTTTTT.

The chain combines TRBV7-3 with TRBJ2-6; TRBD2 matches at 7 bases. The V gene's germline CDR1 is SGHTA and CDR2 FQGTGA. The CDR3 sequence is 17 residues long. The ends lost 5 bases at V and 2 bases at J; junction bases unmatched: 9. The CDR3 is CASSPGGGSAGANVLTF. The CDR3 region has the DNA TGTGCCAGCAGCCCAGGAGGCGGGAGTGCTGGGGCCAACGTCCTGACTTTC.

V is TRBV6-1 and J is TRBJ2-5; 10 bases agree with TRBD2. The germline V gene encodes CDR1 MNHNS and CDR2 SASEGT. The CDR3 sequence is 15 residues long. The V gene end was trimmed by 4 bases and the J gene end by 2 bases; junction bases not matched to a gene: 4. CDR3 residues: CASSVGAGGQETQYF. As DNA, the CDR3 is TGTGCCAGCAGTGTGGGAGCGGGAGGGCAAGAGACCCAGTACTTC.

The CDR3 spells CASSGSGTTHYEQYV. The CDR3, as DNA: TGTGCCAGCAGCGGTTCCGGGACTACACATTACGAGCAGTACGTC. The chain combines TRBV7-9 with TRBJ2-7; 7 bases match TRBD2. J lost 4 bases, V lost 5 bases, and 11 bases had no gene match. Germline CDR1 is SEHNR and CDR2 is FQNEAQ (reference sequence). The CDR3 totals 15 residues.

The chain recombines TRBV4-2 with TRBJ2-3; the match to TRBD1 covers 9 bases. CDR3 length: 16 residues. The trim removed 1 base at V and 4 bases at J, leaving 6 bases unmatched. The germline gives CDR1 LGHNA, CDR2 YNFKEQ. CDR3 amino acids: CASSQAPGQGSDTQYF. CDR3 nucleotide sequence: TGTGCCAGCAGCCAAGCTCCGGGACAGGGTTCAGATACGCAGTATTTT.

The chain is built from TRBV7-3 and TRBJ1-2, with 8 bases aligning to TRBD1. The V gene's germline CDR1 is SGHTA and CDR2 FQGTGA. This CDR3 is 14 amino acids long. The junction had 10 bases not matched to a gene; V was cut back by 6 bases and J by 7 bases. CDR3: CASSKTDRVAGYTF. Written as DNA, the CDR3 is TGTGCCAGCAGTAAAACGGACAGGGTGGCTGGCTACACCTTC.

The rearrangement links TRBV5-5 to TRBJ2-1, with D possibly TRBD1 on 5 matching bases. Looked up from germline, CDR1 is SGHKS and CDR2 is YYEKEE (reference sequence). The CDR3 is 15 amino acids. V shed 0 bases and J shed 2 bases, with 9 bases lying between them. In nucleotides, the CDR3 is TGTGCCAGCAGCTTGGAGGGGTCCACCTACAATGAGCAGTTCTTC. Its protein product is CASSLEGSTYNEQFF.

V is TRBV5-1 and J is TRBJ1-4, with TRBD1 matching 8 bases. The CDR3 length is 15 residues. The ends lost 4 bases at V and 7 bases at J; junction bases unmatched: 9. CDR1 and CDR2 (germline): SGHRS, YFSETQ. CDR3 sequence reads: CASSHGQGVGEKLFF. CDR3 bases: TGCGCCAGCAGCCATGGACAGGGTGTCGGTGAAAAACTGTTTTTT.

V and J are TRBV6-5 and TRBJ2-5, with TRBD1 matching 8 bases. The CDR3 has 14 amino acids. The ends lost 7 bases at V and 7 bases at J; junction bases unmatched: 11. Germline V gene lookup returns CDR1 MNHEY and CDR2 SVGAGI. The CDR3 DNA reads TGTGCCAGCAAGTTGGGGACAGGTCTAGGGACCCAGTACTTC. Amino acid sequence: CASKLGTGLGTQYF.

This rearrangement joins TRBV19 to TRBJ2-1; 12 bases agree with TRBD2. The J segment lost 9 bases and the V segment lost 2 bases, leaving 8 bases of the junction unmatched. Germline values: CDR1 LNHDA, CDR2 SQIVND (reference sequence). CDR3 length: 16 amino acids. DNA of the CDR3: TGTGCCAGTAGTATATATCTAGCGGGAGGGCCTGTTGAGCAGTTCTTC. Protein product: CASSIYLAGGPVEQFF.

This chain links TRBV6-4 with TRBJ1-1; weak D call: TRBD1 (5 bases). The CDR3 has 14 amino acids. Germline V gene lookup returns CDR1 MRHNA and CDR2 SNTAGT. With 4 bases removed from V and 2 bases from J, the gap between germline ends came to 11 bases. In DNA, the CDR3 is TGTGCCAGCAGTGCCGTAGGGGCCAACACTGAAGCTTTCTTT. It translates to CASSAVGANTEAFF.

The V gene is TRBV5-1, the J gene TRBJ2-7, with D perhaps matching TRBD1 (5 bases). In germline, CDR1 is SGHRS, CDR2 YFSETQ. The ends were cut back, 5 bases at V and 3 bases at J, with 12 bases in the middle. The CDR3 spans 13 residues. The DNA for the CDR3 is TGCGCCAGCAGTCCGGACACTCTCTACGAGCAGTACTTC. This gives the protein CASSPDTLYEQYF.

The chain links TRBV4-1 to TRBJ2-5; 7 bases match TRBD2. Unmatched junction bases numbered 10, after V lost 4 bases and J lost 5 bases. The germline V gene has CDR1 MGHRA and CDR2 YSYEKL. The CDR3 runs to 15 residues. The CDR3 bases are TGCGCCAGCAGCCTCTTGGAGGGAGGGTATGAGACCCAGTACTTC. Its protein is CASSLLEGGYETQYF.

This sequence joins TRBV5-4 and TRBJ2-7, with 13 bases fitting TRBD2. The CDR3 is 15 residues long. Germline-derived CDR1 and CDR2 are SGHNT and YYREEE (reference sequence). Unmatched junction bases numbered 9, after V lost 4 bases and J lost 8 bases. The CDR3, as DNA: TGTGCCAGCAGCGCGTCGGGACTAGCGGGGACCCAGCAGTACTTC. Translated: CASSASGLAGTQQYF.

The J gene is TRBJ2-6, the V gene TRBV10-3, with TRBD1 identical over 8 bases. With V trimmed by 2 bases and J by 4 bases, 4 bases remained unmatched. Germline assignment: CDR1 ENHRY and CDR2 SYGVKD. The CDR3 spans 16 residues. The CDR3 is CAISEGRGLGANVLTF. CDR3 DNA: TGTGCCATCAGTGAGGGCAGGGGGCTGGGGGCCAACGTCCTGACTTTC.

The V gene is TRBV6-1, the J gene TRBJ2-7; 8 bases line up with TRBD1. The CDR3 sequence is 15 residues long. Germline V CDR1 and CDR2: MNHNS, SASEGT. J lost 1 base, V lost 4 bases, and 6 bases had no gene match. This CDR3 reads CASSAATGASYEQYV. DNA of the CDR3: TGTGCCAGCAGTGCCGCGACAGGGGCTTCCTACGAGCAGTACGTC.